Below, 15 T cell receptor beta chains from the same sample are listed, as sequenced in a study of cytomegalovirus exposure and HLA in healthy donors. The study ran its PCR with 60 Vbeta and 13 Jbeta primers. Only in-frame clones appear in the TCRdb table, and some are missing; sequencing was by immunoSEQ multiplex PCR. The repertoire holds under 150,000 clones, with roughly four fifths as singletons. The specimen was PBMCs. The origin of the receptors is a woman between 55 and 75 years old in good health and CMV-seronegative.

The J gene is TRBJ2-3, the V gene TRBV28; D is perhaps TRBD1 (5 bases). Trimming pared 7 bases from V and 2 bases from J, leaving 13 bases between. CDR3 length equals 14 residues. Germline loops: CDR1 MDHEN, CDR2 SYDVKM. In DNA form, the CDR3 reads TGTGCCAGCACTAGTGACAGCCCCACAGATACGCAGTATTTT. Translation: CASTSDSPTDTQYF.

This sequence joins TRBV11-1 and TRBJ2-1; 10 nucleotides agree with TRBD2. This CDR3 is built from 15 residues. Germline V CDR1 and CDR2: SGHAT, FQDESV (reference sequence). J was trimmed by 7 bases and V by 5 bases; bases with no gene match: 8. The CDR3, as DNA: TGTGCCAGCAGCCCCCTAGCGGGAGTTCGTAATGAGCAGTTCTTC. This encodes CASSPLAGVRNEQFF.

This chain connects TRBV9 to TRBJ2-1, with 9 nucleotides matching TRBD2. The trim removed 0 bases at V and 7 bases at J, leaving 2 bases unmatched. The germline V gene has CDR1 SGDLS and CDR2 YYNGEE. The CDR3 runs 14 residues. The CDR3 sequence: CASSVVAGANEQFF. The CDR3 DNA follows: TGTGCCAGCAGCGTAGTAGCGGGAGCTAATGAGCAGTTCTTC.

The J gene is TRBJ2-1, the V gene TRBV10-2, with TRBD2 matching over 10 bases. CDR3 size: 15 residues. The junction had 12 bases not matched to a gene; V was cut back by 6 bases and J by 10 bases. Germline lookup yields CDR1 WSHSY and CDR2 SAAADI. The CDR3: CASRTSGGAIEEQFF. DNA of the CDR3: TGCGCCAGCAGGACGAGCGGGGGGGCAATCGAGGAGCAGTTCTTC.

The chain carries TRBV5-1 and TRBJ1-4; 9 bases line up with TRBD1. The J segment lost 4 bases and the V segment lost 4 bases, leaving 5 bases of the junction unmatched. The CDR3 has 15 amino acids. Germline CDR1 and CDR2: SGHRS and YFSETQ. CDR3 bases: TGCGCCAGCAGCACCGGGACAGGGCATAATGAAAAACTGTTTTTT. Protein product: CASSTGTGHNEKLFF.

This clone was detected a few times. J is TRBJ2-1 and V is TRBV30; 9 bases match TRBD2. Per germline, CDR1 GTSNPN and CDR2 SVGIG (reference sequence). J was trimmed by 4 bases and V by 2 bases; bases with no gene match: 0. The CDR3 is 13 amino acids. CDR3 sequence reads: CAWSLAGYNEQFF. CDR3 sequence (DNA): TGTGCCTGGAGTCTAGCGGGGTACAATGAGCAGTTCTTC.

The chain has TRBV6-1 and TRBJ2-5; D gene uncertain. Trimming removed 1 base from V and 7 bases from J, with 13 bases in between. In germline, CDR1 is MNHNS, CDR2 SASEGT. The CDR3 is 14 amino acids. CDR3 sequence: CASSEVRLIVTQYF. The CDR3 DNA is TGTGCCAGCAGTGAAGTCAGGCTGATTGTGACCCAGTACTTC.

The V and J genes are TRBV6-5 and TRBJ2-1; D gene ambiguous. This CDR3 has 16 residues. The germline V gene has CDR1 MNHEY and CDR2 SVGAGI. V dropped 3 bases and J dropped 6 bases, with 18 bases sitting between them. The CDR3 sequence: CASSYFSPKYLNEQFF. In nucleotides, the CDR3 is TGTGCCAGCAGTTATTTTAGTCCTAAATACCTCAATGAGCAGTTCTTC.

In this sample, this clone turned up a few times. The V and J genes are TRBV28 and TRBJ1-1; D gene ambiguous. The CDR3 has 14 residues. Trimming removed 6 bases at V and 4 bases at J, with 15 bases between. Per the germline V gene, CDR1 is MDHEN and CDR2 is SYDVKM. CDR3 DNA: TGTGCCAGCAGGAGTGAGGCCCGGGTCACTGAAGCTTTCTTT. It is translated as CASRSEARVTEAFF.

The chain carries TRBV10-2 and TRBJ2-7; D gene uncertain. Trimming stripped 2 bases from V and 3 bases from J, with 8 bases between. Germline assignment: CDR1 WSHSY and CDR2 SAAADI. CDR3 length: 13 amino acids. The CDR3 sequence: CASSETEIYEQYF. The CDR3 DNA follows: TGCGCCAGCAGTGAGACAGAAATCTACGAGCAGTACTTC.

The chain links TRBV30 to TRBJ1-2; D might be TRBD1 (5 bases). This CDR3 contains 16 residues. Between the trimmed V and J ends, which lost 3 bases and 6 bases, there was a span of 23 bases. Germline CDR1 reads GTSNPN; CDR2 reads SVGIG (reference sequence). CDR3 bases: TGTGCCTGGAGCGCCGTATTAGGCAGGGAGGTGAATGGCTACACCTTC. It encodes CAWSAVLGREVNGYTF.

This chain uses TRBV10-3 with TRBJ2-3; 11 nucleotides agree with TRBD2. Germline CDR1 and CDR2: ENHRY and SYGVKD. The length of the CDR3 is 21 residues. After removal of 2 bases from V and 0 bases from J, the junction contained 16 bases not matched to a gene. CDR3 sequence (DNA): TGTGCCATCAGTGAGGGGTGGGACATAAGACTAGCGGGACCGAGCACAGATACGCAGTATTTT. Amino acid sequence: CAISEGWDIRLAGPSTDTQYF.

The chain uses TRBV4-1 and TRBJ2-5; 14 bases match TRBD2. Trimming removed 4 bases from V and 5 bases from J; junction bases left unmatched: 12. Per germline, CDR1 MGHRA and CDR2 YSYEKL. The CDR3 is made up of 18 amino acids. The CDR3 nucleotides are TGCGCCAGCAGCCCGGGACTAGCGGGAGAGTCGACTCGGGAGACCCAGTACTTC. Its translation is CASSPGLAGESTRETQYF.

Concerning this clone: The junction departs from germline at one end; a sequencing error may be responsible. The identical CDR3 is also encoded by other nucleotide sequences in the sample. This sequence joins TRBV29-1 and TRBJ1-1, with 8 bases matching TRBD1. Germline V gene lookup returns CDR1 SQVTM and CDR2 ANQGSEA. CDR3 length: 13 amino acids. In nucleotides, the CDR3 is TGCAGCGTTAGGACAGGGATGAACACTGAAGCCTTCTTT. It encodes CSVRTGMNTEAFF.

This clone was counted only a few times. The gene calls are TRBV5-8 and TRBJ2-3; tentative D call: TRBD2 (8 bases). The length of the CDR3 is 15 residues. Trimming shortened V by 4 bases and J by 2 bases, and 14 bases separated the two germline ends. CDR1 is SGHTS, CDR2 YDEGEE, per germline. In nucleotides, the CDR3 is TGTGCCAGCAGCCCGGGGGGGACAGTCACAGATACGCAGTATTTT. Protein sequence: CASSPGGTVTDTQYF.